The clone carrying this T cell receptor beta chain turned up a few times. As for treatment: roughly 20 received Ad26.COV2.S at low or high dose, single or two shots; roughly five received placebo; per-sample allocation not given. All samples were drawn on day 63, counting from the first vaccine or placebo injection. This record belongs to a study of Ad26.COV2.S vaccination and SARS-CoV-2 variants. About the study: Participant was drawn from the COV1001 Ad26.COV2.S trial arm.

Sequencing was performed with immunoSEQ multiplex PCR; in TCRdb, only in-frame clones are kept and a portion is missing. The sample has about half a million clones; roughly 87% are singletons. CDR1 and CDR2 (germline): MNHEY, SVGEGT. There are 13 residues in the CDR3. V was clipped by 4 bases and J by 10 bases, with 11 bases between them. This receptor was taken from a person aged 18-65 years who received the Ad26.COV2.S COVID-19 vaccine or a placebo. Source: peripheral blood, taken in a trial of Ad26.COV2.S vaccine versus placebo. The chain is built from TRBV6-2 or TRBV6-3 and TRBJ1-6, with D possibly TRBD1 on 5 matching bases. DNA of the CDR3: TGTGCCAGCAGTTCGCAGGGTGACTCACCCCTCCACTTT. Translated: CASSSQGDSPLHF.